The 31 T cell receptor beta chains in this list originate from one sample, sequenced in a study of shared clonotypes between healthy human individuals. Data came from immunoSEQ multiplex PCR; TCRdb stores just in-frame clones and leaves some out. This table holds 600,000 or so clones, roughly 98% found once. CD45RO-negative CD8 cells positively selected for CCR7 made up the naive population, which excluded terminally differentiated effector memory CD45RA+ cells. Sequencing was done on a sample of naive CD8+ T cells sorted from blood. The receptors were gathered from a young man in good health.

V and J are TRBV7-8 and TRBJ2-6; no reliable D call. Looked up from germline, CDR1 is SGHVS and CDR2 is FQNEAQ. V dropped 5 bases and J dropped 0 bases, with 20 bases sitting between them. This CDR3 is 19 amino acids long. Here the CDR3 reads CASSPETWTRRSGANVLTF. As DNA, the CDR3 is TGTGCCAGCAGCCCCGAGACTTGGACGAGGCGCTCTGGGGCCAACGTCCTGACTTTC.

The J gene is TRBJ2-3, the V gene TRBV11-2, with D unclear. The CDR3 covers 15 residues. V gave up 2 bases and J gave up 4 bases, with 13 bases separating them. Germline CDR1 reads SGHAT; CDR2 reads FQNNGV. CDR3 loop: CASSLPNRGADTQYF. CDR3 nucleotides: TGTGCCAGCAGCTTACCAAACCGTGGGGCAGATACGCAGTATTTT.

This chain links TRBV15 with TRBJ1-5; the D is unclear. Germline-derived CDR1 and CDR2 are LNHNV and YYDKDF (reference sequence). V lost 9 bases, J lost 4 bases, and 10 bases lay in between. The CDR3 length is 12 residues. The CDR3: CATGGVNQPQHF. CDR3 nucleotides: TGTGCCACGGGTGGGGTGAATCAGCCCCAGCATTTT. Complete variable domain (other parts from reference TRBV15 and TRBJ1-5): DAMVIQNPRYQVTQFGKPVTLSCSQTLNHNVMYWYQQKSSQAPKLLFHYYDKDFNNEADTPDNFQSRRPNTSFCFLDIRSPGLGDTAMYLCATGGVNQPQHFGDGTRLSIL.

The chain uses TRBV9 and TRBJ1-1; tentative D call: TRBD1 (6 bases). The CDR3 runs to 14 residues. Trimming took 3 bases from V and 0 from J, leaving 9 bases between them. CDR1 SGDLS and CDR2 YYNGEE come from the germline V gene. The CDR3 nucleotides read TGTGCCAGCAGCGCCGGGGGCCTGAACACTGAAGCTTTCTTT. Its translation is CASSAGGLNTEAFF.

The rearrangement links TRBV9 to TRBJ2-7, with D uncertain. This CDR3 spans 13 amino acids. V dropped 2 bases and J dropped 3 bases, with 9 bases sitting between them. Germline loops: CDR1 SGDLS, CDR2 YYNGEE. The CDR3 DNA is TGTGCCAGCAGCGTCGCTGACCTCTACGAGCAGTACTTC. It is translated as CASSVADLYEQYF.

The V call is TRBV13, the J call TRBJ2-7; D may be TRBD1 (5 bases). The CDR3 loop spans 12 amino acids. Between the trimmed V and J ends, which lost 5 bases and 4 bases, there was a span of 9 bases. CDR1 and CDR2 (germline): PRHDT, FYEKMQ (reference sequence). Written as DNA, the CDR3 is TGTGCCAGCAGCGTCACAGGTTACGAGCAGTACTTC. It encodes CASSVTGYEQYF. The entire variable domain, with the rest obtained from reference TRBV13 and TRBJ2-7, is as follows: AAGVIQSPRHLIKEKRETATLKCYPIPRHDTVYWYQQGPGQDPQFLISFYEKMQSDKGSIPDRFSAQQFSDYHSELNMSSLELGDSALYFCASSVTGYEQYFGPGTRLTVT.

The chain couples TRBV9 to TRBJ2-7; D ambiguous. In germline, CDR1 is SGDLS, CDR2 YYNGEE. With 0 bases removed from V and 2 bases from J, the gap between germline ends came to 12 bases. The CDR3 has 15 residues. The CDR3 loop reads CASSVGQGLTYEQYF. CDR3 nucleotide sequence: TGTGCCAGCAGCGTAGGGCAAGGGTTAACCTACGAGCAGTACTTC.

The table lists this clone with a count of one. The chain joins TRBV29-1 to TRBJ2-5; 7 bases map to TRBD2. Germline V CDR1 and CDR2: SQVTM, ANQGSEA. The CDR3 is made up of 14 amino acids. The V gene end was trimmed by 0 bases and the J gene end by 7 bases; junction bases not matched to a gene: 8. The CDR3 DNA reads TGCAGCGTTGAAGAAGGGAGGGGCCGGGGGACCCAGTACTTC. Residues: CSVEEGRGRGTQYF.

V is TRBV5-1 and J is TRBJ1-3; D unresolved. The length of the CDR3 is 15 residues. Between the trimmed V and J ends, which lost 3 bases and 4 bases, there was a span of 14 bases. Germline lookup yields CDR1 SGHRS and CDR2 YFSETQ. CDR3 coding DNA: TGCGCCAGCAGCTCTGACCCGAATAGAGGAAACACCATATATTTT. Translating it yields CASSSDPNRGNTIYF.

The chain links TRBV29-1 to TRBJ1-2; D not certain. V lost 3 bases, J lost 6 bases, and 8 bases lay in between. Germline V gives CDR1 SQVTM, CDR2 ANQGSEA. The CDR3 runs 11 residues. In DNA form, the CDR3 reads TGCAGCGTTGATCCCGGGGATGGCTACACCTTC. It translates to CSVDPGDGYTF. Full variable domain (rest looked up from reference TRBV29-1 and TRBJ1-2): SAVISQKPSRDICQRGTSLTIQCQVDSQVTMMFWYRQQPGQSLTLIATANQGSEATYESGFVIDKFPISRPNLTFSTLTVSNMSPEDSSIYLCSVDPGDGYTFGSGTRLTVV.

The chain carries TRBV5-4 and TRBJ2-5; TRBD1 matches 9 bases. The trim removed 4 bases at V and 4 bases at J, leaving 11 bases unmatched. This CDR3 contains 16 residues. Germline CDR1 and CDR2: SGHNT and YYREEE (reference sequence). The CDR3 region is CASSVSGTGRGETQYF. Here the CDR3 DNA reads TGTGCCAGCAGCGTAAGCGGGACAGGGAGGGGAGAGACCCAGTACTTC.

V usage is TRBV5-4 and J usage is TRBJ2-1; 11 bases are a match to TRBD2. Germline CDR1 reads SGHNT; CDR2 reads YYREEE (reference sequence). The V gene end was trimmed by 0 bases and the J gene end by 7 bases; junction bases not matched to a gene: 12. The CDR3 totals 18 residues. CDR3 coding DNA: TGTGCCAGCAGCTTGGATCAGGGTTTAGCGGGAGGGTTAAATGAGCAGTTCTTC. This gives the protein CASSLDQGLAGGLNEQFF.

J is TRBJ2-5 and V is TRBV27; 13 bases are shared with TRBD2. The J segment lost 5 bases and the V segment lost 2 bases, leaving 5 bases of the junction unmatched. Germline loops: CDR1 MNHEY, CDR2 SMNVEV (reference sequence). This CDR3 is built from 16 residues. CDR3 coding DNA: TGTGCCAGCAGTTTAGGGACTAGCGGGACGAGTGAGACCCAGTACTTC. It specifies CASSLGTSGTSETQYF.

CDR3 nucleotide sequence: TGTGCCGGACAGGCTAGCGGGCCCGACAATGAGCAGTTCTTC. This sequence encodes CAGQASGPDNEQFF. The gene calls are TRBV2 and TRBJ2-1; possible D gene TRBD2, 8 bases. This CDR3 has 14 residues. The V gene lost 11 bases and the J gene lost 5 bases, with 19 bases spanning the gap. Per germline, CDR1 SNHLY and CDR2 FYNNEI.

The chain is built from TRBV6-1 and TRBJ1-2, with 9 bases identical to TRBD1. The germline gives CDR1 MNHNS, CDR2 SASEGT. The trim removed 0 bases at V and 3 bases at J, leaving 11 bases unmatched. The CDR3 has 18 residues. CDR3 amino acids: CASSEAVWTGASDYGYTF. The CDR3 region has the DNA TGTGCCAGCAGTGAAGCGGTCTGGACAGGGGCTTCGGACTATGGCTACACCTTC.

This clone was recorded once. The CDR3 sequence is CASTPLAFGEQFF. CDR3 DNA: TGCGCCAGCACCCCACTAGCTTTCGGTGAGCAGTTCTTC. V usage is TRBV23-1 and J usage is TRBJ2-1, with D perhaps matching TRBD2 (6 bases). TRBV23-1 is annotated as an ORF whose role is uncertain. V lost 7 bases to trimming and J lost 9 bases, with 16 bases between them. The CDR3 loop spans 13 amino acids.

J is TRBJ1-3 and V is TRBV7-6, with D maybe TRBD1 (6 bases). CDR1 is SGHVS, CDR2 FNYEAQ, per germline. The CDR3 runs 17 residues. Trimming pared 4 bases from V and 0 bases from J, leaving 16 bases between. CDR3 nucleotides: TGTGCCAGCAGCTCAGGGACCGTGGACAGCTCTGGAAACACCATATATTTT. Translated: CASSSGTVDSSGNTIYF.

V is TRBV27 and J is TRBJ2-1; perhaps TRBD2 as D (6 bases). The V end lost 4 bases, the J end lost 6 bases, and 16 bases lay between the germline ends. Germline V gene data show CDR1 as MNHEY and CDR2 as SMNVEV (reference sequence). The CDR3 has 15 residues. CDR3 nucleotide sequence: TGTGCCAGCAGTTCCGTAGGAGGGCCCCTCAATGAGCAGTTCTTC. This translates into CASSSVGGPLNEQFF.

This chain uses TRBV29-1 with TRBJ2-3, with 9 bases that match TRBD2. Per germline, CDR1 SQVTM and CDR2 ANQGSEA. The CDR3 has 14 residues. Losses at the gene ends were 7 bases for V and 0 bases for J; bases not matched to a gene: 5. As DNA, the CDR3 is TGCAGCGCCTGGACTAGCGATAGCACAGATACGCAGTATTTT. Encoded protein: CSAWTSDSTDTQYF.

This clone was detected only once. The V call is TRBV11-1, the J call TRBJ2-7; 9 nucleotides line up with TRBD2. J gave up 6 bases and V 6 bases, and 6 bases lay outside the gene matches. The CDR3 sequence is 13 residues long. In germline, CDR1 is SGHAT, CDR2 FQDESV (reference sequence). The CDR3 reads CASSPGLAGEQYF. The CDR3 DNA reads TGTGCCAGCAGTCCGGGACTAGCAGGCGAGCAGTACTTC.

Concerning this clone: The junction does not match germline at one end; this may be a read error. The genes are TRBV14 and TRBJ1-2; tentatively, D is TRBD1 (6 bases). This CDR3 is built from 15 residues. The germline gives CDR1 SGHDN, CDR2 FVKESK. The CDR3 DNA is TGTGCCAGCAGCGAAGACAGGAGACTTAACTATGGCTACACCTTC. Protein sequence: CASSEDRRLNYGYTF.

The CDR3 here is CASSPQNTGELFF. The CDR3, as DNA: TGTGCCAGCAGCCCGCAGAACACCGGGGAGCTGTTTTTT. The chain couples TRBV6-5 to TRBJ2-2; D not certain. The germline V gene has CDR1 MNHEY and CDR2 SVGAGI. The ends were cut back, 6 bases at V and 1 base at J, with 6 bases in the middle. The CDR3 extends over 13 amino acids.

The V and J genes are TRBV4-1 and TRBJ2-2; TRBD2 agrees at 13 bases. The V segment lost 7 bases and the J segment 7 bases; nucleotides outside the gene matches: 6. This CDR3 is 15 amino acids long. The germline gives CDR1 MGHRA, CDR2 YSYEKL. CDR3: CASMGTSGTGGELFF. The CDR3 DNA is TGCGCCAGCATGGGGACTAGCGGGACCGGCGGGGAGCTGTTTTTT.

This rearrangement joins TRBV10-2 to TRBJ1-2, with D perhaps TRBD1 (5 bases). The CDR3 has 11 amino acids. The V end lost 3 bases, the J end lost 7 bases, and 6 bases lay between the germline ends. The germline CDR1 and CDR2 sequences are WSHSY and SAAADI. CDR3 residues: CASSDGGGYTF. CDR3 DNA sequence: TGCGCCAGCAGTGACGGGGGTGGCTACACCTTC.

The chain combines TRBV7-9 with TRBJ1-2; no clear D. The V and J ends lost 2 bases and 3 bases respectively, with 19 bases between them. From germline, CDR1 is SEHNR and CDR2 FQNEAQ (reference sequence). CDR3 length: 17 amino acids. This chain's CDR3 is CASSLRRRTYNDYGYTF. The CDR3 nucleotides are TGTGCCAGCAGCTTACGCCGACGGACCTATAATGACTATGGCTACACCTTC.

Details on this clone: A read error may produce the germline difference seen at one junction end. V and J are TRBV29-1 and TRBJ1-1, with D tentatively TRBD1 (6 bases). The germline CDR1 and CDR2 sequences are SQVTM and ANQGSEA. CDR3 length equals 12 residues. The CDR3 DNA is TGCAGCTTTGAAGGGGGAAATACTGAAGCTTTCTTT. Translated, it gives CSFEGGNTEAFF.

The chain combines TRBV5-1 with TRBJ2-1; TRBD2 is a possible D gene (6 bases). Germline V gene data show CDR1 as SGHRS and CDR2 as YFSETQ. This CDR3 has 14 residues. The V end lost 5 bases, the J end lost 6 bases, and 15 bases lay between the germline ends. CDR3 amino acids: CASRRGSNGNEQFF. The CDR3 coding sequence is TGCGCCAGCAGGCGGGGTAGCAACGGCAATGAGCAGTTCTTC.

The gene calls are TRBV7-9 and TRBJ1-2; D unclear. Trimming took off 4 bases at V and 10 bases at J, with 16 bases between the two ends. In germline, CDR1 is SEHNR, CDR2 FQNEAQ (reference sequence). The CDR3 is 13 amino acids. The CDR3 DNA reads TGTGCCAGCAGCTGGACCCCTGCTGAAGTCTACACCTTC. This gives the protein CASSWTPAEVYTF. Combining the CDR3 with reference TRBV7-9 and TRBJ1-2 gives the whole variable domain DTGVSQNPRHKITKRGQNVTFRCDPISEHNRLYWYRQTLGQGPEFLTYFQNEAQLEKSRLLSDRFSAERPKGSFSTLEIQRTEQGDSAMYLCASSWTPAEVYTFGSGTRLTVV.

The chain is built from TRBV10-3 and TRBJ2-7, with 12 nucleotides matching TRBD2. Germline V gives CDR1 ENHRY, CDR2 SYGVKD. The length of the CDR3 is 17 residues. Trimming removed 8 bases from V and 5 bases from J; junction bases left unmatched: 16. The CDR3 nucleotides are TGTGCCATCGCACCCCCCACAACTAGCGGGAGGTTCGACGAGCAGTACTTC. It is translated as CAIAPPTTSGRFDEQYF.

This chain joins TRBV5-5 and TRBJ1-4; D may be TRBD1 (6 bases). V was clipped by 4 bases and J by 8 bases, with 18 bases between them. There are 15 residues in the CDR3. Germline V lookup: CDR1 SGHKS, CDR2 YYEKEE (reference sequence). CDR3 sequence (DNA): TGTGCCAGCAGCCTCAATCCAGGGGCCCAAGAAAAACTGTTTTTT. It yields the protein CASSLNPGAQEKLFF.

The V and J genes are TRBV4-1 and TRBJ2-3, with TRBD2 as a possible D gene (5 bases). This CDR3 region has 17 residues. V was shortened by 1 base and J by 4 bases, with 18 bases between the two germline ends. Germline V gene sequence: CDR1 MGHRA, CDR2 YSYEKL. CDR3 residues: CASSQGPEGVLPDTQYF. The CDR3 bases are TGCGCCAGCAGCCAAGGACCCGAGGGAGTACTCCCAGATACGCAGTATTTT.